This TCR beta chain stems from a study of blood T cell repertoires in COVID-19. Clones were sequenced by immunoSEQ multiplex PCR, and TCRdb holds only the in-frame ones, with some missing. Of around 340,000 clones in the sample, approximately 86% were seen once. This CDR3 region has 17 residues. Germline V gene data show CDR1 as KGHSH and CDR2 as LQKENI. With V trimmed by 3 bases and J by 2 bases, 7 bases remained unmatched. The clonotype was recovered from a woman in her forties with acute COVID-19. The specimen sequenced was PBMCs or T cells enriched from blood (not recorded which). V usage is TRBV18 and J usage is TRBJ2-6; 7 bases are a match to TRBD1. Written as DNA, the CDR3 is TGTGCCAGCTCACCGGGGCAGGGGGTTCCTGGGGCCAACGTCCTGACTTTC. This encodes CASSPGQGVPGANVLTF.